This TCR beta chain was sequenced during a study of blood T cell repertoires in COVID-19. Study summary: Sources were T cells, B-cell-depleted T cells, or PBMCs; the material itself was cDNA or gDNA.

TCRdb's table, derived via immunoSEQ multiplex PCR, lists solely in-frame clones and lacks some. This sample yields 90,000 to 110,000 clones, of which 75% to 90% are seen a single time; approximately 7% belongs to the top ten. There are 13 residues in the CDR3. Germline-derived CDR1 and CDR2 are MDHEN and SYDVKM. V trimming: 6 bases; J trimming: 2 bases; junction bases outside the gene matches: 3. The V and J genes are TRBV28 and TRBJ1-2; 7 bases align to TRBD1. The receptor was isolated from a woman aged 45 to 65 with acute or convalescent COVID-19. The sequenced sample was peripheral blood. Here the CDR3 reads CASSGTVNYGYTF. The CDR3 region has the DNA TGTGCCAGCAGCGGGACAGTCAACTATGGCTACACCTTC.